These T cell receptor beta chains were read from a single sample in a study of early T cells in non-severe SARS-CoV-2 infection. One entry per CDR3 protein, called by TCRdb with MiXCR from the 5' RACE reads. The table has about 56,000 distinct CDR3 sequences, about 14% seen once. Here the sequenced sample was whole blood, taken at baseline. Receptor source: an adult who was a healthcare worker with PCR-confirmed SARS-CoV-2 infection or an uninfected control (not recorded which). The CDR3 runs from the conserved cysteine through the conserved F or W. A D gene is named only where the DNA matches it firmly. Some rows mark clone size as missing; the rest say once, few, many or name a class of expanded clone.

abundance | j_gene | d_gene | v_gene | CDR3aa | CDR3nt
NA | TRBJ1-1 | NA | TRBV6-2/TRBV6-3 | CASSYGRPSGHMNTEAFF | TGTGCCAGCAGTTACGGGCGCCCTTCGGGACATATGAACACTGAAGCTTTCTTT
NA | TRBJ2-7 | NA | TRBV7-3 | CASSFGRTGEQYF | TGTGCCAGCAGCTTCGGCCGGACCGGCGAGCAGTACTTC
NA | TRBJ2-3 | TRBD2 | TRBV3-1 | CASRSSGGSDTQYF | TGTGCCAGCAGATCTAGCGGGGGGTCGGATACGCAGTATTTT
NA | TRBJ2-3 | NA | TRBV10-2 | CASSEAQGGRTDTQYF | TGCGCCAGCAGTGAAGCACAGGGAGGTAGGACAGATACGCAGTATTTT
few | TRBJ1-5 | NA | TRBV20-1 | CSASQAHSNQPQHF | TGCAGTGCTAGTCAAGCACATAGCAATCAGCCCCAGCATTTT
NA | TRBJ2-7 | NA | TRBV5-6 | CASSAVSEVEQYF | TGTGCCAGCAGCGCGGTAAGCGAAGTCGAGCAGTACTTC
NA | TRBJ2-1 | NA | TRBV12-3/TRBV12-4 | CASSLALWGTDEQFF | TGTGCCAGCAGTTTAGCGCTGTGGGGAACCGATGAGCAGTTCTTC
many | TRBJ1-2 | NA | TRBV29-1 | CSVEEDEGYYGYTF | TGCAGCGTTGAAGAGGACGAGGGATACTATGGCTACACCTTC
many | TRBJ2-1 | TRBD2 | TRBV23-1 | CASRRLAQPNEQFF | TGCGCCAGCAGAAGACTAGCCCAGCCGAATGAGCAGTTCTTC
NA | TRBJ2-3 | TRBD1 | TRBV5-6 | CASSMETGGPSTDTQYF | TGTGCCAGCAGCATGGAAACAGGGGGACCAAGCACAGATACGCAGTATTTT
many | TRBJ2-7 | NA | TRBV18 | CASSSSQVSYEQYF | TGTGCCAGCTCAAGTTCACAGGTCTCCTACGAGCAGTACTTC
NA | TRBJ1-5 | TRBD1 | TRBV2 | CASSPGQGGRRPQHF | TGTGCCAGCAGTCCGGGACAGGGAGGTCGACGGCCCCAGCATTTT
few | TRBJ2-5 | TRBD2 | TRBV7-2 | CASSPRPPGLAGVGGETQYF | TGTGCCAGCAGCCCGAGACCTCCGGGACTAGCGGGAGTGGGAGGGGAGACCCAGTACTTC
NA | TRBJ2-2 | NA | TRBV5-1 | CASSLGTDSLTGELFF | TGCGCCAGCAGCTTGGGGACAGACTCTCTCACCGGGGAGCTGTTTTTT
many | TRBJ2-1 | NA | TRBV15 | CATSTLQGADEQFF | TGTGCCACCAGCACCCTCCAGGGCGCCGATGAGCAGTTCTTC
NA | TRBJ2-5 | NA | TRBV11-2 | CASSLDLAERETQYF | TGTGCCAGCAGCTTAGACCTAGCTGAAAGAGAGACCCAGTACTTC
few | TRBJ2-1 | TRBD2 | TRBV6-2/TRBV6-3 | CASSYRPSGTYNEQFF | TGTGCCAGCAGTTACCGTCCTAGCGGGACCTACAATGAGCAGTTCTTC
few | TRBJ2-1 | TRBD2 | TRBV20-1 | CSASLAGGYNEQFF | TGCAGTGCTAGTTTAGCGGGAGGCTACAATGAGCAGTTCTTC
NA | TRBJ1-3 | NA | TRBV4-1 | CASSQEGFSGNTIYF | TGCGCCAGCAGCCAAGAAGGATTCTCTGGAAACACCATATATTTT
NA | TRBJ2-7 | TRBD2 | TRBV7-6 | CASMGGIHYEQYF | TGTGCCAGCATGGGGGGGATTCACTACGAGCAGTACTTC
few | TRBJ2-7 | TRBD1 | TRBV11-2 | CASSLDPGQSYEQYF | TGTGCCAGCAGCCTCGACCCGGGACAGAGCTACGAGCAGTACTTC
few | TRBJ1-1 | NA | TRBV9 | CASSVASRDTEAFF | TGTGCCAGCAGCGTAGCTAGCCGGGACACTGAAGCTTTCTTT
NA | TRBJ2-3 | NA | TRBV25-1 | CASSQSGDTQYF | TGTGCCAGCAGTCAAAGCGGGGATACGCAGTATTTT
once | TRBJ1-2 | TRBD1 | TRBV6-1 | CASTQGVQLIYGYTF | TGTGCCAGCACCCAGGGGGTTCAACTTATCTATGGCTACACCTTC
NA | TRBJ2-2 | NA | TRBV6-6 | CASKRAGNTGELFF | TGTGCCAGCAAAAGGGCTGGGAACACCGGGGAGCTGTTTTTT
NA | TRBJ1-6 | TRBD1 | TRBV20-1 | CSADPGTGTSSPLHF | TGCAGTGCGGACCCCGGGACAGGGACCTCTTCACCCCTCCACTTT
NA | TRBJ2-3 | TRBD2 | TRBV7-3 | CASSLGLAASTDTQYF | TGTGCCAGCAGCTTGGGACTAGCGGCTAGCACAGATACGCAGTATTTT
many | TRBJ2-3 | NA | TRBV20-1 | CSAPDGQSSTDTQYF | TGCAGTGCTCCCGACGGACAGAGTAGCACAGATACGCAGTATTTT
few | TRBJ2-2 | NA | TRBV7-6 | CASSSLTIGQNGGELFF | TGTGCCAGCAGTTCTCTTACAATCGGGCAAAACGGCGGGGAGCTGTTTTTT
NA | TRBJ2-1 | TRBD2 | TRBV20-1 | CSARDPGSGSYNEQFF | TGCAGTGCCAGAGACCCGGGTAGCGGGTCCTACAATGAGCAGTTCTTC
many | TRBJ2-1 | TRBD2 | TRBV7-3 | CASSLRSGRDEQFF | TGTGCCAGCAGCTTACGATCCGGGAGGGATGAGCAGTTCTTC
many | TRBJ2-6 | TRBD1 | TRBV5-1 | CASSSAGTVLTGANVLTF | TGCGCCAGCAGCTCGGCCGGGACAGTTTTAACTGGGGCCAACGTCCTGACTTTC
NA | TRBJ1-1 | TRBD1 | TRBV19 | CASRTGEVHEAFF | TGTGCCAGTAGAACAGGGGAGGTTCATGAAGCTTTCTTT
NA | TRBJ1-4 | NA | TRBV19 | CASSMASGYVDEKLFF | TGTGCCAGTAGTATGGCCTCAGGGTATGTTGATGAAAAACTGTTTTTT
NA | TRBJ1-2 | NA | TRBV3-1 | CASSQAPDSNYGYTF | TGTGCCAGCAGCCAAGCCCCGGACAGTAACTATGGCTACACCTTC
NA | TRBJ2-3 | TRBD2 | TRBV7-3 | CASSLTGTSGSTDTQYF | TGTGCCAGCAGCTTAACGGGGACTAGCGGGAGCACAGATACGCAGTATTTT
few | TRBJ2-1 | NA | TRBV9 | CASSERLTPYEQFF | TGTGCCAGCAGCGAAAGACTAACACCCTATGAGCAGTTCTTC
medium-sized | TRBJ2-3 | NA | TRBV5-6 | CASSSLTDTQYF | TGTGCCAGCAGCTCACTTACAGATACGCAGTATTTT
few | TRBJ2-3 | NA | TRBV7-2 | CASSATTDTQYF | TGTGCCAGCAGCGCCACCACAGATACGCAGTATTTT
few | TRBJ2-7 | TRBD2 | TRBV9 | CASSVAASGGEQYF | TGTGCCAGCAGCGTAGCGGCTAGCGGGGGAGAGCAGTACTTC
few | TRBJ2-1 | NA | TRBV25-1 | CASSESGRGSYNEQFF | TGTGCCAGCAGTGAATCGGGAAGGGGCTCCTACAATGAGCAGTTCTTC
many | TRBJ2-7 | TRBD1 | TRBV7-9 | CASSLVGGQGSEQYF | TGTGCCAGCAGCTTAGTAGGAGGACAGGGAAGCGAGCAGTACTTC
many | TRBJ2-1 | TRBD2 | TRBV4-1 | CASSQGLRGGQQFF | TGCGCCAGCAGCCAAGGGTTGCGGGGGGGCCAGCAGTTCTTC
NA | TRBJ2-1 | TRBD1 | TRBV10-1 | CAIATRDSTSRDAYNEQFF | TGCGCCATTGCCACCCGGGACAGCACTTCTCGGGACGCGTACAATGAGCAGTTCTTC
NA | TRBJ2-2 | NA | TRBV12-3/TRBV12-4 | CASIQNEATGELFF | TGTGCCAGCATCCAAAACGAGGCCACCGGGGAGCTGTTTTTT
NA | TRBJ1-1 | NA | TRBV18 | CASSPPDSTEAFF | TGTGCCAGCTCACCACCGGACAGTACTGAAGCTTTCTTT
few | TRBJ1-6 | NA | TRBV12-3/TRBV12-4 | CASSYQNSPLHF | TGTGCCAGCAGTTATCAGAATTCACCCCTCCACTTT